This TCR beta chain was documented in a study of post-analysis software for immune sequencing data. Study at large: Relapsing-remitting, secondary progressive and progressive-relapsing multiple sclerosis courses were included.

The V segment lost 5 bases and the J segment 3 bases; nucleotides outside the gene matches: 5. CDR1 SQVTM and CDR2 ANQGSEA come from the germline V gene. This CDR3 contains 13 residues. Unique molecular identifiers were carried by the TCR beta cDNA libraries. TCRdb called the PCR reads again in MiXCR, with one record for every CDR3 protein. The table has about 540,000 distinct CDR3 sequences, less than 40% seen once. Points on this clonotype: Its matching antigen is unknown.

Broader study findings: Patients carried several TRBV segments more frequently than controls did, and TRBV5-6, TRBV5-1 and TRBV20-1 were among them. Those with multiple sclerosis, the patient group, showed significantly lower normalized Chao1 diversity than controls. By F measure, samples from a shared preparation batch strongly co-clustered.

The sample consisted of blood. The receptor's source is a girl younger than 18 with multiple sclerosis. The V and J genes are TRBV29-1 and TRBJ1-1, with 8 bases identical to TRBD1. CDR3 in DNA: TGCAGCGTTCGGACAGGGTTTGACACTGAAGCTTTCTTT. Protein product: CSVRTGFDTEAFF.